This is a list of T cell receptor beta chains from one sample in a study of cytomegalovirus exposure and HLA in healthy donors. The method was immunoSEQ multiplex PCR; TCRdb's version includes in-frame clones alone and lacks a portion of them. The sample records 150,000 to 200,000 clones, approximately 84% being singletons. The sample taken for sequencing was PBMCs. The receptors were gathered from a boy younger than 18 in good health and CMV-seronegative. CDR3s include the opening cysteine and the closing phenylalanine or tryptophan. A D gene is named only where the DNA matches it firmly. For some rows the clone size is stated as once, few or many, or as a class when expanded; others skip it.

J gene: TRBJ1-2; clone size: NA; V gene: TRBV5-1; D gene: TRBD1; CDR3 DNA: TGCGCCAGCAGCTTGGCGGGACAGGGGGGAGGCTACACCTTC; CDR3 protein: CASSLAGQGGGYTF
J gene: TRBJ2-3; clone size: NA; V gene: TRBV7-3; D gene: NA; CDR3 DNA: TGTGCCAGCAGCGGGAGCAGTTCTAGCACAGATACGCAGTATTTT; CDR3 protein: CASSGSSSSTDTQYF
J gene: TRBJ1-1; clone size: once; V gene: TRBV5-4; D gene: TRBD1; CDR3 DNA: TGTGCCAGCAGCGCCCAACAGGGGGAAGCTTTCTTT; CDR3 protein: CASSAQQGEAFF
J gene: TRBJ2-3; clone size: once; V gene: TRBV19; D gene: NA; CDR3 DNA: TGTGCCAGTAGTCTGAACGGGGGTACGCAGTATTTT; CDR3 protein: CASSLNGGTQYF
J gene: TRBJ2-7; clone size: NA; V gene: TRBV2; D gene: NA; CDR3 DNA: TGTGCCAGCGCCCACGGGGAGTACGAGCAGTACTTC; CDR3 protein: CASAHGEYEQYF
J gene: TRBJ1-1; clone size: NA; V gene: TRBV7-9; D gene: NA; CDR3 DNA: TGTGCCAGCAGCTTTGAGAACGTAAAGCCAGGGGAAGCTTTCTTT; CDR3 protein: CASSFENVKPGEAFF
J gene: TRBJ2-7; clone size: once; V gene: TRBV7-2; D gene: NA; CDR3 DNA: TGTGCCAGCAGCTTTGGGGGCGGGGGAAGGTACGAGCAGTACTTC; CDR3 protein: CASSFGGGGRYEQYF
J gene: TRBJ1-6; clone size: NA; V gene: TRBV13; D gene: NA; CDR3 DNA: TGTGCCAGCAGCTTAGGGGCCTCCTATAATTCACCCCTCCACTTT; CDR3 protein: CASSLGASYNSPLHF
J gene: TRBJ2-5; clone size: NA; V gene: TRBV2; D gene: NA; CDR3 DNA: TGTGCCAGCAGTCAGACTCGGGACACCGAAGAGACCCAGTACTTC; CDR3 protein: CASSQTRDTEETQYF
J gene: TRBJ1-2; clone size: NA; V gene: TRBV16; D gene: NA; CDR3 DNA: TGTGCCAGCAGCCAATCGTTATTGGGGCAAGGGGGATATGGCTACACCTTC; CDR3 protein: CASSQSLLGQGGYGYTF
J gene: TRBJ1-4; clone size: NA; V gene: TRBV18; D gene: NA; CDR3 DNA: TGTGCCAGCTCACCCATAGCAACTAATGAAAAACTGTTTTTT; CDR3 protein: CASSPIATNEKLFF
J gene: TRBJ1-3; clone size: NA; V gene: TRBV19; D gene: TRBD1; CDR3 DNA: TGTGCCAGTACCGTCGGACAGGGTCAGAACACCATATATTTT; CDR3 protein: CASTVGQGQNTIYF
J gene: TRBJ1-2; clone size: NA; V gene: TRBV5-1; D gene: TRBD1; CDR3 DNA: TGCGCCAGCAGCTCACAGGGGGCCACTCCTCTAGGCTACACCTTC; CDR3 protein: CASSSQGATPLGYTF
J gene: TRBJ1-2; clone size: NA; V gene: TRBV9; D gene: NA; CDR3 DNA: TGTGCCACCGCAGGGGTTGAGGGCTACACCTTC; CDR3 protein: CATAGVEGYTF
J gene: TRBJ2-5; clone size: NA; V gene: TRBV7-6; D gene: TRBD2; CDR3 DNA: TGTGCCAGCAGCTTAGAGAGGGGAGTTAGCGGGAGGGAAGAGACCCAGTACTTC; CDR3 protein: CASSLERGVSGREETQYF
J gene: TRBJ1-2; clone size: few; V gene: TRBV10-3; D gene: TRBD1; CDR3 DNA: TGTGCCATCAGCGCCGGGACAGGCGCTATAGGCTACACCTTC; CDR3 protein: CAISAGTGAIGYTF
J gene: TRBJ2-1; clone size: NA; V gene: TRBV5-1; D gene: NA; CDR3 DNA: TGCGCCAGCAGCTTGGTGTCGCACATCAATGAGCAGTTCTTC; CDR3 protein: CASSLVSHINEQFF
J gene: TRBJ1-6; clone size: NA; V gene: TRBV5-1; D gene: NA; CDR3 DNA: TGCGCCAGCAGCTTGGTTCTCCCTAATTCACCCCTCCACTTT; CDR3 protein: CASSLVLPNSPLHF
J gene: TRBJ2-6; clone size: few; V gene: TRBV28; D gene: TRBD1; CDR3 DNA: TGTGCCAGCAGTTTAGGGACAGTCTCTGGGGCCAACGTCCTGACTTTC; CDR3 protein: CASSLGTVSGANVLTF
J gene: TRBJ2-5; clone size: NA; V gene: TRBV5-1; D gene: NA; CDR3 DNA: TGCGCCAGCAGCCTCCGGTCTCCGGGGGACGAGACCCAGTACTTC; CDR3 protein: CASSLRSPGDETQYF
J gene: TRBJ1-2; clone size: NA; V gene: TRBV7-2; D gene: NA; CDR3 DNA: TGTGCCAGCAGCTTTGACAGAATGGGCTATGGCTACACCTTC; CDR3 protein: CASSFDRMGYGYTF
J gene: TRBJ1-2; clone size: few; V gene: TRBV7-9; D gene: TRBD1; CDR3 DNA: TGTGCCAGCAGCTTCTTGGGACAGACGTATGGCTACACCTTC; CDR3 protein: CASSFLGQTYGYTF
J gene: TRBJ2-3; clone size: NA; V gene: TRBV7-2; D gene: TRBD1; CDR3 DNA: TGTGCCAGCAGCCCCGGACAGGGGCGCACAGATACGCAGTATTTT; CDR3 protein: CASSPGQGRTDTQYF
J gene: TRBJ1-4; clone size: few; V gene: TRBV6-5; D gene: TRBD1; CDR3 DNA: TGTGCCAGCAGCCTAGGGGGCGGGAAACATGAAAAACTGTTTTTT; CDR3 protein: CASSLGGGKHEKLFF
J gene: TRBJ2-7; clone size: once; V gene: TRBV10-3; D gene: TRBD1; CDR3 DNA: TGTGCCATCAGAAGACAGGGTACTATCGACGAGCAGTACTTC; CDR3 protein: CAIRRQGTIDEQYF
J gene: TRBJ2-7; clone size: NA; V gene: TRBV7-9; D gene: NA; CDR3 DNA: TGTGCCAGCAGCTTAACCCGGGAATCCTACGAGCAGTACTTC; CDR3 protein: CASSLTRESYEQYF
J gene: TRBJ2-7; clone size: NA; V gene: TRBV5-5; D gene: NA; CDR3 DNA: TGTGCCAGCAGCCCAGGGTCAGCCTACGAGCAGTACTTC; CDR3 protein: CASSPGSAYEQYF
J gene: TRBJ1-1; clone size: NA; V gene: TRBV19; D gene: NA; CDR3 DNA: TGTGCCAGTGTCCCCTGGGCAGGGAACACTGAAGCTTTCTTT; CDR3 protein: CASVPWAGNTEAFF
J gene: TRBJ1-5; clone size: NA; V gene: TRBV6-1; D gene: NA; CDR3 DNA: TGTGCCAGCTACAACCGGGAGAATCAGCCCCAGCATTTT; CDR3 protein: CASYNRENQPQHF
J gene: TRBJ2-7; clone size: few; V gene: TRBV30; D gene: NA; CDR3 DNA: TGTGCCTGGAGTGCAGGGAACTACTACGAGCAGTACTTC; CDR3 protein: CAWSAGNYYEQYF
J gene: TRBJ2-7; clone size: NA; V gene: TRBV6-1; D gene: NA; CDR3 DNA: TGTGCCAGCAGGGGACACTACTACGAGCAGTACTTC; CDR3 protein: CASRGHYYEQYF
J gene: TRBJ2-1; clone size: NA; V gene: TRBV9; D gene: NA; CDR3 DNA: TGTGCCAGCAGCGTAGAGGGTGGGGGGAATGAGCAGTTCTTC; CDR3 protein: CASSVEGGGNEQFF
J gene: TRBJ2-1; clone size: NA; V gene: TRBV2; D gene: NA; CDR3 DNA: TGTGCCAGCAGTGGGGCCTTGGGAGTGAATACCTACAATGAGCAGTTCTTC; CDR3 protein: CASSGALGVNTYNEQFF
J gene: TRBJ2-2; clone size: NA; V gene: TRBV7-2; D gene: TRBD1; CDR3 DNA: TGTGCCAGCAGGTCCGGGACAGGGGGTCTTGAGGAGCTGTTTTTT; CDR3 protein: CASRSGTGGLEELFF
J gene: TRBJ1-1; clone size: NA; V gene: TRBV7-9; D gene: TRBD1; CDR3 DNA: TGTGCCAGCAGCTCCGGTTGGGGACAGGATGAAGCTTTCTTT; CDR3 protein: CASSSGWGQDEAFF
J gene: TRBJ1-2; clone size: NA; V gene: TRBV19; D gene: NA; CDR3 DNA: TGTGCCAGTAGTATAGCCCACACCACTAACTATGGCTACACCTTC; CDR3 protein: CASSIAHTTNYGYTF
J gene: TRBJ1-5; clone size: once; V gene: TRBV7-7; D gene: TRBD1; CDR3 DNA: TGTGCTAGCAGCCCCGGGACAGGGGATAATCAGCCCCAGCATTTT; CDR3 protein: CASSPGTGDNQPQHF
J gene: TRBJ2-7; clone size: once; V gene: TRBV30; D gene: NA; CDR3 DNA: TGTGCCTGGAGTTGGGCAATGGCAAACCCGGAAACCTACGAGCAGTACTTC; CDR3 protein: CAWSWAMANPETYEQYF
J gene: TRBJ1-3; clone size: once; V gene: TRBV19; D gene: NA; CDR3 DNA: TGTGCCAGTAACCCAGGGGCCTCTGGAAACACCATATATTTT; CDR3 protein: CASNPGASGNTIYF
J gene: TRBJ2-1; clone size: few; V gene: TRBV6-5; D gene: NA; CDR3 DNA: TGTGCCAGCAGCCCTAACTTCCAACCCTACAATGAGCAGTTCTTC; CDR3 protein: CASSPNFQPYNEQFF
J gene: TRBJ2-5; clone size: NA; V gene: TRBV7-2; D gene: TRBD2; CDR3 DNA: TGTGCCAGCAGCTCGACTAGCGGGAGCGGAGAGACCCAGTACTTC; CDR3 protein: CASSSTSGSGETQYF
J gene: TRBJ1-4; clone size: NA; V gene: TRBV13; D gene: TRBD1; CDR3 DNA: TGTGCCAGCGGGGAACAGGGGGATGAAAAACTGTTTTTT; CDR3 protein: CASGEQGDEKLFF
J gene: TRBJ1-5; clone size: NA; V gene: TRBV4-1; D gene: NA; CDR3 DNA: TGCGCCAGCAGCCACTACAGATATCAGCCCCAGCATTTT; CDR3 protein: CASSHYRYQPQHF
J gene: TRBJ1-1; clone size: NA; V gene: TRBV10-3; D gene: NA; CDR3 DNA: TGTGCCATCAGTGAGGGCTCTGAAGCTTTCTTT; CDR3 protein: CAISEGSEAFF
J gene: TRBJ2-7; clone size: NA; V gene: TRBV2; D gene: TRBD2; CDR3 DNA: TGTGCCATAACACTAGCGGGGTTTTACGAGCAGTACTTC; CDR3 protein: CAITLAGFYEQYF
J gene: TRBJ1-1; clone size: NA; V gene: TRBV5-6; D gene: NA; CDR3 DNA: TGTGCCAGCAGCGCCAGGTGGAACACTGAAGCTTTCTTT; CDR3 protein: CASSARWNTEAFF
J gene: TRBJ1-1; clone size: NA; V gene: TRBV28; D gene: TRBD1; CDR3 DNA: TGTGCCAGCAGTTTACACAGGGGCGCGAGAAGGGTGAACACTGAAGCTTTCTTT; CDR3 protein: CASSLHRGARRVNTEAFF
J gene: TRBJ2-3; clone size: few; V gene: TRBV5-1; D gene: NA; CDR3 DNA: TGCGCCAGCAGCCTCCGGACACAAAGCACAGATACGCAGTATTTT; CDR3 protein: CASSLRTQSTDTQYF
J gene: TRBJ1-2; clone size: NA; V gene: TRBV28; D gene: NA; CDR3 DNA: TGTGCCAGCAGCGCGGACAGTGGGGCGTATGGCTACACCTTC; CDR3 protein: CASSADSGAYGYTF
J gene: TRBJ1-1; clone size: few; V gene: TRBV6-6; D gene: NA; CDR3 DNA: TGTGCCAGCAGTTACTCGAGCGGGGGGAACACTGAAGCTTTCTTT; CDR3 protein: CASSYSSGGNTEAFF
J gene: TRBJ2-1; clone size: NA; V gene: TRBV5-1; D gene: TRBD1; CDR3 DNA: TGCGCCAGCAGCCCGGAAGGACAGGGGCTCTCCTACAATGAGCAGTTCTTC; CDR3 protein: CASSPEGQGLSYNEQFF
J gene: TRBJ2-7; clone size: NA; V gene: TRBV5-1; D gene: TRBD1; CDR3 DNA: TGCGCCAGCAGCTTGGCTGGACAGGGGTTCCACGAGCAGTACTTC; CDR3 protein: CASSLAGQGFHEQYF